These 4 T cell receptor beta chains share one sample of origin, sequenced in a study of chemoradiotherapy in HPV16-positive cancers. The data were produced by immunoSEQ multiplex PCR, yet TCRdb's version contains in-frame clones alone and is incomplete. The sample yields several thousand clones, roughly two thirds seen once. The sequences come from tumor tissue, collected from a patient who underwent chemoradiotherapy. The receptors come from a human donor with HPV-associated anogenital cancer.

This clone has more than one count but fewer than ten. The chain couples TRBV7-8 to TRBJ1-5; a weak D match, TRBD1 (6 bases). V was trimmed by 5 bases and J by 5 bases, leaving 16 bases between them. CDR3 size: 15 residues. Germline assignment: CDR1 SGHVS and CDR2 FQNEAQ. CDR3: CASSARQVGDQPQHF. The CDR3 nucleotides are TGTGCCAGCAGCGCCAGACAGGTGGGCGATCAGCCCCAGCATTTT.

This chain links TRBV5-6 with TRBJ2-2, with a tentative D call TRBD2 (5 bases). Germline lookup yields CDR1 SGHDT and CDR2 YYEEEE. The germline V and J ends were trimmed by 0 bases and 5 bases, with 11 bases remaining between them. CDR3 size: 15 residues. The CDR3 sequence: CASSLERRRTGELFF. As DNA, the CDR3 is TGTGCCAGCAGCTTGGAGCGGCGAAGGACCGGGGAGCTGTTTTTT.

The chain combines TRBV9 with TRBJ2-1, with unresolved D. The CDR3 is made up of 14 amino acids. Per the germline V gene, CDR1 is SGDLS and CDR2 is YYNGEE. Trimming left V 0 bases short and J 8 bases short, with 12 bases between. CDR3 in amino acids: CASSVEGSSDEQFF. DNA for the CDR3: TGTGCCAGCAGCGTAGAGGGTAGTTCGGATGAGCAGTTCTTC.

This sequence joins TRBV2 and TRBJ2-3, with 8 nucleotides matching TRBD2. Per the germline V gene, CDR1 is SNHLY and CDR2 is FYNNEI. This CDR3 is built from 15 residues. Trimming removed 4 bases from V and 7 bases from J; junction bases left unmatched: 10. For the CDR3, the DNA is TGTGCCAGCAGTGGTGGAGCGGGAGCCCCCAATACGCAGTATTTT. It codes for CASSGGAGAPNTQYF.